This T cell receptor beta chain derives from a study of human T cells and chemical hapten exposure. Germline assignment: CDR1 MNHNY and CDR2 SVGAGI (reference sequence). This CDR3 is built from 16 residues. V lost 6 bases to trimming and J lost 1 base, with 17 bases between them. This clonotype has at least ten counts. Time point: pre-sensitization, week 0. The treatment denotes: therapeutic diphenylcyclopropenone sensitization with weekly scalp DPC. Unique molecular identifiers were attached to individual cDNA molecules within the library. TCRdb reanalysed the RACE reads using MiXCR and keeps one entry per CDR3 protein. Of tens of thousands of distinct CDR3 sequences detected, around 7% appear once; the ten largest clones hold 1.6%.

The sample here was whole blood, taken in connection with sensitization to the hapten diphenylcyclopropenone (DPC). The rearrangement joins TRBV6-6 to TRBJ2-3; D might be TRBD2 (7 bases). The origin of this receptor is a woman younger than 45 with alopecia areata. Some clones in this sample may be carry-over from other donors' samples. Here the CDR3 reads CASSFGGLSGTDTQYF. CDR3 coding DNA: TGTGCCAGCAGCTTCGGGGGGCTCTCTGGCACAGATACGCAGTATTTT.